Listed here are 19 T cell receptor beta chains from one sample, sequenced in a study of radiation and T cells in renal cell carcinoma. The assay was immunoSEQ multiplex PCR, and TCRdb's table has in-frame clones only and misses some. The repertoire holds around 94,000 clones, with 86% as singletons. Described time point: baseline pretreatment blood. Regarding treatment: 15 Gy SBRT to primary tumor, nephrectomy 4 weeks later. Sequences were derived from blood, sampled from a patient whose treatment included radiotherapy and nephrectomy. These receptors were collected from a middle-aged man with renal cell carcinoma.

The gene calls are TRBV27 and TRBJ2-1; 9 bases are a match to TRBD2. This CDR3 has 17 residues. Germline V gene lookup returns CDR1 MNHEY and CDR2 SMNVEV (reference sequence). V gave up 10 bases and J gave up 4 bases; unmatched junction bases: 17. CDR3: CATRFSGRGGTYNEQFF. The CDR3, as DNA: TGTGCCACCCGGTTTAGCGGGAGAGGGGGAACATACAATGAGCAGTTCTTC.

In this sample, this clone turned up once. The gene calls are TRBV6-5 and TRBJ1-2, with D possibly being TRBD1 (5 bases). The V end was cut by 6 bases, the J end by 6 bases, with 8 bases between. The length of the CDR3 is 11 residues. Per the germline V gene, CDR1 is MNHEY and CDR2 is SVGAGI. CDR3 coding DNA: TGTGCCAGCAGAACGGGGGATGGCTACACCTTC. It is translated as CASRTGDGYTF.

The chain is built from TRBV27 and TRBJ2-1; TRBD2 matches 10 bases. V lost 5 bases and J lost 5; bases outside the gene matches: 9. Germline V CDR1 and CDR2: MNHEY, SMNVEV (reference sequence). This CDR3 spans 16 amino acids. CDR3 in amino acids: CASSPRGAGGDNEQFF. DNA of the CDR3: TGTGCCAGCAGTCCAAGAGGAGCGGGAGGGGACAATGAGCAGTTCTTC.

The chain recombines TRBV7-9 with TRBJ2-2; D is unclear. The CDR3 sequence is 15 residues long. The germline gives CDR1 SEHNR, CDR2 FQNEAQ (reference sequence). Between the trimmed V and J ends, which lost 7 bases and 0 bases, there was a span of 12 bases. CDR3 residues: CASTTQAANTGELFF. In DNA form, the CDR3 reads TGTGCCAGCACCACCCAGGCAGCGAACACCGGGGAGCTGTTTTTT.

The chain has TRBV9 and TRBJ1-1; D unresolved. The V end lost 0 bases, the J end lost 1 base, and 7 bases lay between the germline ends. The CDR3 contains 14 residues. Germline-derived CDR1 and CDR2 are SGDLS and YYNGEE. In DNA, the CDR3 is TGTGCCAGCAGCGTAGATGTGAGGAACACTGAAGCTTTCTTT. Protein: CASSVDVRNTEAFF.

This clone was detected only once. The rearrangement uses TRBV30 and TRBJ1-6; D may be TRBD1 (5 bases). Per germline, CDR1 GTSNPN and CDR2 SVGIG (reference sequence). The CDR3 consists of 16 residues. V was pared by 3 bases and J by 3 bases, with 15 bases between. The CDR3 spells CAWSARQIYYNSPLHF. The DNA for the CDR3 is TGTGCCTGGAGCGCGAGACAGATTTACTATAATTCACCCCTCCACTTT.

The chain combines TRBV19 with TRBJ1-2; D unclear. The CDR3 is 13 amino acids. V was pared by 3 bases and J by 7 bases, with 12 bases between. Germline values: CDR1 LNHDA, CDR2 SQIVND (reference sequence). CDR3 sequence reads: CASSITLGSGYTF. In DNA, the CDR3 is TGTGCCAGTAGTATTACCCTGGGAAGTGGCTACACCTTC.

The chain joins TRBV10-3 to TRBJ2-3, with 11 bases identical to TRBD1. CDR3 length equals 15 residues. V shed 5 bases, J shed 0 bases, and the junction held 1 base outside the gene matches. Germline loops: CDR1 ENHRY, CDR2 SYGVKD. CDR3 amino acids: CAISRTGGSTDTQYF. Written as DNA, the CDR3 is TGTGCCATCAGTCGGACAGGGGGCAGCACAGATACGCAGTATTTT.

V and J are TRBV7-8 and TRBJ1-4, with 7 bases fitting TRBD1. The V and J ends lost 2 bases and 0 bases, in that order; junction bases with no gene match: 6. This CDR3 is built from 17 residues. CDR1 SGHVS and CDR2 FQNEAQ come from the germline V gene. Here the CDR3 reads CASSLRWGQPTNEKLFF. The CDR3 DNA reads TGTGCCAGCAGCTTACGGTGGGGACAGCCAACTAATGAAAAACTGTTTTTT.

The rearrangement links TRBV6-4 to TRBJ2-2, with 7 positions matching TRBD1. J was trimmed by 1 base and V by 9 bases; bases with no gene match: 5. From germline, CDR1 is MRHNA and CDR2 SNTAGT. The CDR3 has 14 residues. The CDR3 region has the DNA TGTGCCAGTCGACAGGGTTGGAACACCGGGGAGCTGTTTTTT. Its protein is CASRQGWNTGELFF.

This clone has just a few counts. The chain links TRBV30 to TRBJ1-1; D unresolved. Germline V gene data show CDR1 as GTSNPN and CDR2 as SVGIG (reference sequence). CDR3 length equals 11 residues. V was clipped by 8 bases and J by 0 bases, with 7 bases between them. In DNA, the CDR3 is TGTGCCACCCAGCTGAACACTGAAGCTTTCTTT. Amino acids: CATQLNTEAFF. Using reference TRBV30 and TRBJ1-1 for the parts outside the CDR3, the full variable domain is SQTIHQWPATLVQPVGSPLSLECTVEGTSNPNLYWYRQAAGRGLQLLFYSVGIGQISSEVPQNLSASRPQDRQFILSSKKLLLSDSGFYLCATQLNTEAFFGQGTRLTVV.

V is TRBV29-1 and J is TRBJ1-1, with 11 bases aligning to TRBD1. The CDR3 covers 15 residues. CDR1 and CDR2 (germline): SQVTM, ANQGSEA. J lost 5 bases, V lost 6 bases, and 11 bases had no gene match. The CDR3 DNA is TGCAGCGTGGGACGAGGACAGGGGGCGGGAACTGAAGCTTTCTTT. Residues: CSVGRGQGAGTEAFF.

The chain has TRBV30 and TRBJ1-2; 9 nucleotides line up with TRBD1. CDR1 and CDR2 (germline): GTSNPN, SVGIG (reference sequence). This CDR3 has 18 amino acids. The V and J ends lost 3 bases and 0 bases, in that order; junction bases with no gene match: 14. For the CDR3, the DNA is TGTGCCTGGAGGACGGTGAAGGACAGGGGTCTCTCTAACTATGGCTACACCTTC. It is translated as CAWRTVKDRGLSNYGYTF.

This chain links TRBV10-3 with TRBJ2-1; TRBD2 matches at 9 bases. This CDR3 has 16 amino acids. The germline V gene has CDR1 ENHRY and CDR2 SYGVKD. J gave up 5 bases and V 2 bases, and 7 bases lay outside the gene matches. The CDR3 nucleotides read TGTGCCATCAGTGAGCAGCGGGGGGCCATAAACAATGAGCAGTTCTTC. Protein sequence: CAISEQRGAINNEQFF.

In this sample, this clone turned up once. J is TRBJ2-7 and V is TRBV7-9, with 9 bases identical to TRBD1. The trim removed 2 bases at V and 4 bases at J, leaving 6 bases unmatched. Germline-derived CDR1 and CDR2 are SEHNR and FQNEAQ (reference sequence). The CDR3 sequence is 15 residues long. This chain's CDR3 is CASSLTGTGLYEQYF. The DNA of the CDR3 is TGTGCCAGCAGCTTAACTGGGACAGGGCTATACGAGCAGTACTTC.

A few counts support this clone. The CDR3 DNA reads as TGTGCCTGGAATACGTACTTGGGGCTAGCGGGAGCCAGTGAGCAGTTCTTC. Its protein product is CAWNTYLGLAGASEQFF. The rearrangement uses TRBV30 and TRBJ2-1, with 10 bases that match TRBD2. From germline, CDR1 is GTSNPN and CDR2 SVGIG (reference sequence). The junction had 18 bases not matched to a gene; V was cut back by 4 bases and J by 9 bases. There are 17 residues in the CDR3.

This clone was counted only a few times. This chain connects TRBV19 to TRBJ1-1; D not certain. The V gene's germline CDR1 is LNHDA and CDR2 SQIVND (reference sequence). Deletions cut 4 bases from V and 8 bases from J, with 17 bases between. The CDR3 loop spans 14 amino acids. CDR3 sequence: CASSKPPGTREAFF. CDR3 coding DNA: TGTGCCAGTAGTAAGCCCCCGGGCACCAGGGAAGCTTTCTTT.

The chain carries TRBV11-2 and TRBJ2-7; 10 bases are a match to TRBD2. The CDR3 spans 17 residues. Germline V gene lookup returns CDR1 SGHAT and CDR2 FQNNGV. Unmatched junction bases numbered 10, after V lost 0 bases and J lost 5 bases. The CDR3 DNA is TGTGCCAGCAGCTTAGATTGGGCTAGCGGGAGTTCCCACGAGCAGTACTTC. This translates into CASSLDWASGSSHEQYF.

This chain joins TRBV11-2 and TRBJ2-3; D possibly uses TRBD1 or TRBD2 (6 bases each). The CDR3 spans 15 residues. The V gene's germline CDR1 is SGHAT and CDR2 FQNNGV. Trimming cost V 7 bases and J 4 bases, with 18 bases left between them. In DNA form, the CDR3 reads TGTGCCAGCACCGAAGGGCCCGGGGGCGCAGATACGCAGTATTTT. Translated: CASTEGPGGADTQYF. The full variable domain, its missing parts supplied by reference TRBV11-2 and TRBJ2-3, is EAGVAQSPRYKIIEKRQSVAFWCNPISGHATLYWYQQILGQGPKLLIQFQNNGVVDDSQLPKDRFSAERLKGVDSTLKIQPAKLEDSAVYLCASTEGPGGADTQYFGPGTRLTVL.